The present TCR beta chain was sequenced within a study of blood T cell repertoires in COVID-19. Study-level background: Researchers got acute and convalescent COVID-19 samples from the United States, Italy and Spain. Sources were T cells, B-cell-depleted T cells, or PBMCs; the material itself was cDNA or gDNA.

V lost 1 base to trimming and J lost 3 bases; unmatched junction nucleotides: 5. CDR3 length: 16 amino acids. CDR1 is SGHNT, CDR2 YENEEA, per germline. Profiling relied on immunoSEQ multiplex PCR, and the TCRdb table lists in-frame clones only, not all of them. The sample carries roughly 220,000 clones, 75% to 90% recorded once. The origin of this receptor is a middle-aged woman with acute COVID-19. The chain joins TRBV11-3 to TRBJ2-1; 8 bases map to TRBD1. The source material was PBMCs or T cells enriched from blood (not recorded which). CDR3 sequence (DNA): TGTGCCAGCAGCTTAGGGCCAGGGGGCCGCTACAATGAGCAGTTCTTC. Encoded protein: CASSLGPGGRYNEQFF. Full variable domain (rest looked up from reference TRBV11-3 and TRBJ2-1): EAGVVQSPRYKIIEKKQPVAFWCNPISGHNTLYWYLQNLGQGPELLIRYENEEAVDDSQLPKDRFSAERLKGVDSTLKIQPAELGDSAVYLCASSLGPGGRYNEQFFGPGTRLTVL.